This T cell receptor beta chain comes out of a study of T cell responses to AZD1222 COVID-19 vaccine. General observations from the study: Reports say nearly half of spike-specific TCRs go after unmutated variant regions. The study found Spike-specific TCR breadth and depth rose after two AZD1222 doses. All repertoire sampling was performed exclusively after the peak T cell response.

The CDR3 sequence is 14 residues long. Trimming cost V 3 bases and J 0 bases, with 3 bases left between them. Germline CDR1 and CDR2: MNHEY and SMNVEV (reference sequence). Concerning this clone: Its antigen remains unknown.

Assay used: immunoSEQ multiplex PCR; TCRdb lists only in-frame clones, some missing. The sample consists of roughly 100,000 clones, 80% to 90% of them appearing once. The chain couples TRBV27 to TRBJ2-6; D remains ambiguous. The specimen was peripheral blood, collected 28 days after the second AZD1222 dose. The receptor comes from an adult who received the AZD1222 COVID-19 vaccine. CDR3 DNA sequence: TGTGCCAGCAGTTTCCTCTCTGGGGCCAACGTCCTGACTTTC. Translation gives CASSFLSGANVLTF. The whole variable domain, remainder taken from reference TRBV27 and TRBJ2-6, is EAQVTQNPRYLITVTGKKLTVTCSQNMNHEYMSWYRQDPGLGLRQIYYSMNVEVTDKGDVPEGYKVSRKEKRNFPLILESPSPNQTSLYFCASSFLSGANVLTFGAGSRLTVL.